This TCR beta chain emerged from a study of cytotoxic CD8 clonotypes in ibrutinib-treated CLL. Across the whole study: Averaging across samples gave around 260,000 productive templates and more than 80,000 productive rearrangements. General study findings and limits: Clonality increased at ibrutinib response and stayed stable in sustained remission. At progression, however, it fell back toward baseline.

With regard to this clone: The antigen remains undetermined.

The planned depth of sequencing spanned 1 in 200,000 to 1 in 1 million T cells. Profiling relied on immunoSEQ multiplex PCR, and the TCRdb table lists in-frame clones only, not all of them. The sample contains about 84,000 clones, roughly 84% of which appear only once. Germline V CDR1 and CDR2: MDHEN, SYDVKM. CDR3 length: 15 amino acids. Trimming stripped 5 bases from V and 4 bases from J, with 17 bases between. The gene calls are TRBV28 and TRBJ2-5; possible D gene TRBD1, 7 bases. The sequence was collected from a human donor with chronic lymphocytic leukemia. Sequenced material: PBMCs, taken before ibrutinib treatment. The CDR3 region has the DNA TGTGCCAGCAGTACAAGACAGGGAGGAGTAGAGACCCAGTACTTC. Amino acid sequence: CASSTRQGGVETQYF.